This TCR beta chain came from a study of cytomegalovirus exposure and HLA in healthy donors. A note on this clone: No antigen is known for it.

PCR was performed using 60 Vbeta and 13 Jbeta primers. Assay: immunoSEQ multiplex PCR; the TCRdb copy retains only in-frame clones and omits some. The top ten clones hold about an eighth of a sample with approximately 140,000 clones, around 80% of them seen once. Broader study findings: In an earlier analysis, in several hundred donors, most V segments appeared productive either ~90% or ~30% of the time. Highly shared variants forming one cluster were likely a sequencing artifact.

Trimming at V came to 6 bases and at J to 7 bases, leaving 18 bases not matched to a gene. This CDR3 is 17 amino acids long. CDR1 is MNHEY, CDR2 SMNVEV, per germline (reference sequence). Specimen: PBMCs. The receptor was derived from a middle-aged man in good health and CMV-seropositive. J is TRBJ2-7 and V is TRBV27; 10 bases fit TRBD2. CDR3 sequence: CASSTRTSGPRGGEQYF. The CDR3 DNA follows: TGTGCCAGCAGCACGCGGACTAGCGGACCTAGGGGGGGAGAGCAGTACTTC.